This T cell receptor beta chain was observed in a study of blood T cell repertoires in COVID-19. Study processing details: Estimation of nucleated cell counts was performed using reference gene primer amplification. Profiling relied on immunoSEQ multiplex PCR, and the TCRdb table lists in-frame clones only, not all of them. Clone size and V and J calls were adopted from that table, with D and trimming inferred from the DNA. The profile shows 65,000 to 75,000 clones, around nine tenths of them singletons. Germline-derived CDR1 and CDR2 are KGHSH and LQKENI. The J segment lost 3 bases and the V segment lost 2 bases, leaving 10 bases of the junction unmatched. The CDR3 is made up of 17 amino acids.

Sequences were obtained from peripheral blood. This TCR came from a man over 45 with acute or convalescent COVID-19. V gene TRBV18 combines with J gene TRBJ2-3; 8 bases agree with TRBD2. The chain's CDR3 is CASSPSISGGLTDTQYF. DNA of the CDR3: TGTGCCAGCTCACCATCCATCAGCGGGGGTTTGACAGATACGCAGTATTTT.